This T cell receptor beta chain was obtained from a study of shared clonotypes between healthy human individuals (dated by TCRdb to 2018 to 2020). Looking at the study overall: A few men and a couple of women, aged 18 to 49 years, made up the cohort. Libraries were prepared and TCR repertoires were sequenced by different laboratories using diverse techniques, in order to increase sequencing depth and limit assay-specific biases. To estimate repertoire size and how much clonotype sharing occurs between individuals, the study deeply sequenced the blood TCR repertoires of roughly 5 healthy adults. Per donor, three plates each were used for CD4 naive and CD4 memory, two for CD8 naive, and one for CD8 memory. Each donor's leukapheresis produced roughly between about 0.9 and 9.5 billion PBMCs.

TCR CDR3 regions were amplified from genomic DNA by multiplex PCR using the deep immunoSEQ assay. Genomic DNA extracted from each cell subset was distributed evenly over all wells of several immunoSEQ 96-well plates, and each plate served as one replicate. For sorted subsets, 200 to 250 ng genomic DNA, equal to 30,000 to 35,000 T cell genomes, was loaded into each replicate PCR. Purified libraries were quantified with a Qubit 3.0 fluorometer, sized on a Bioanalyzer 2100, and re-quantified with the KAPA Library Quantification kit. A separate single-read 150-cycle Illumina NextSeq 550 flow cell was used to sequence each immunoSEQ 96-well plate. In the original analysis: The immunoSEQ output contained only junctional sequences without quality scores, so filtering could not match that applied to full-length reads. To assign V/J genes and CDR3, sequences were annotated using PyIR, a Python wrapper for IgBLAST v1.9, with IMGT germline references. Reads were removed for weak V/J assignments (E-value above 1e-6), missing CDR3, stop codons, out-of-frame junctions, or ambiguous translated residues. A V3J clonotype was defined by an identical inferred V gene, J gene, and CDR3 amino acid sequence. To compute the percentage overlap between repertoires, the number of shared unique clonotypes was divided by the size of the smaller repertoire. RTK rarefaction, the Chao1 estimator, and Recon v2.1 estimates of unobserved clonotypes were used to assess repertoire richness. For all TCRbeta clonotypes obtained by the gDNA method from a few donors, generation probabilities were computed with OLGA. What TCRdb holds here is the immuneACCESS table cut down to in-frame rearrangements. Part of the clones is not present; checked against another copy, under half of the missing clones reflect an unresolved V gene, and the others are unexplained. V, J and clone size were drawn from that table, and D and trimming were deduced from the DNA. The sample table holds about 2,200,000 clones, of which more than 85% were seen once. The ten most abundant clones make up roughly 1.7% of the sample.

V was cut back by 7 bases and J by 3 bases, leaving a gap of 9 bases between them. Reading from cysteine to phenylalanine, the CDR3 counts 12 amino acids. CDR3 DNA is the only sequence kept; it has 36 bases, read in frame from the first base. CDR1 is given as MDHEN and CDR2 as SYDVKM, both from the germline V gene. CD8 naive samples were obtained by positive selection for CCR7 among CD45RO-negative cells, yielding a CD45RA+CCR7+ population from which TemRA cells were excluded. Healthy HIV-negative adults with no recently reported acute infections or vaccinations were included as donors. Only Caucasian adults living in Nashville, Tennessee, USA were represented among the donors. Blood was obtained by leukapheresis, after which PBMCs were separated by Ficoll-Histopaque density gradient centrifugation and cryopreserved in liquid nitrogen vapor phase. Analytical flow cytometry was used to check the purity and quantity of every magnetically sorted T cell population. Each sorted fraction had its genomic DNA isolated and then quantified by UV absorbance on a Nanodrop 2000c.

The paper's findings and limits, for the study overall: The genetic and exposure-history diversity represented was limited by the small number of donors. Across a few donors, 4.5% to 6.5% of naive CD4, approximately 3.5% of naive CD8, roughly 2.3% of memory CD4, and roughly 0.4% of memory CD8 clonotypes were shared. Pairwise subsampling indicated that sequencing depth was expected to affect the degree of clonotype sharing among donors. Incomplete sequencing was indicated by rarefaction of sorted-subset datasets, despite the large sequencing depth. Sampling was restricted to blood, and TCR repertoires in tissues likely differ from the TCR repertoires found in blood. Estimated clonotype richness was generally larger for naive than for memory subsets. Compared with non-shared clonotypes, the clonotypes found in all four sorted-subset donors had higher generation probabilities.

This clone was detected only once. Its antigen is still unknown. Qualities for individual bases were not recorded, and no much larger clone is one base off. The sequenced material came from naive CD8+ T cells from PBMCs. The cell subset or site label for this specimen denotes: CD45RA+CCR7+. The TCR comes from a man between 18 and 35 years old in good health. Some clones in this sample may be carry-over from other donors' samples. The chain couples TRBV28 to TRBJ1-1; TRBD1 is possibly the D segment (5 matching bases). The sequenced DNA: TGTGCCAGCACTATAGGGGACACTGAAGCTTTCTTT. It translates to CASTIGDTEAFF.